The rows below give T cell receptor beta chains drawn from one sample of a study of CD8 T cell repertoires and HIV-1 epitope variants. For these receptors, no antigen is known. Method: immunoSEQ multiplex PCR; TCRdb's copy keeps in-frame clones and lacks some. The sample has several thousand clones, approximately 71% seen once. Sequenced material: cultured CD8+ T cells derived from PBMCs. These receptors came from a male donor with HIV. CDR3s include the opening cysteine and the closing phenylalanine or tryptophan. The D gene is left open where the match is weak. Size tells how often a clone was seen (once, few, many) or the class of an expanded clone, and some rows leave it out.

j_call d_call clone_size v_call cdr3_nt cdr3_aa
TRBJ1-6 NA NA TRBV7-2 TGTGCCAGCAGATCTTCCGCTCTTAATTCACCCCTCCACTTT CASRSSALNSPLHF
TRBJ2-2 NA NA TRBV5-6 TGTGCCAGCAGCCCGGAGATGAACACCGGGGAGCTGTTTTTT CASSPEMNTGELFF
TRBJ2-7 NA NA TRBV11-3 TGTGCCAGCAGCTTAACACGGTGGGACGAGCAGTACTTC CASSLTRWDEQYF
TRBJ1-1 NA few TRBV4-3 TGCGCCAGCAGCACCAGTTGGGACACTGAAGCTTTCTTT CASSTSWDTEAFF
TRBJ1-1 NA NA TRBV10-3 TGTGCCATCAGTGAGCCTACGACAGCCAACACTGAAGCTTTCTTT CAISEPTTANTEAFF
TRBJ1-3 NA NA TRBV25-1 TGTGCCAGCAGTGATTTTGGCAGCTCTGGAAACACCATATATTTT CASSDFGSSGNTIYF
TRBJ2-3 TRBD2 NA TRBV30 TGTGCCTCCCTAGCGGGAAGTTATACGCAGTATTTT CASLAGSYTQYF
TRBJ2-3 TRBD2 few TRBV6-1 TGTGCCAGCAGTGAAGGGGTAGCGGGGGCAGATACGCAGTATTTT CASSEGVAGADTQYF
TRBJ1-1 NA NA TRBV27 TGTGCCAGCAGTTTATCGGCAGGGATGAACACTGAAGCTTTCTTT CASSLSAGMNTEAFF
TRBJ2-2 NA NA TRBV18 TGTGCCAGCTCACCAGAGCCAGGTCGGACCGGGGAGCTGTTTTTT CASSPEPGRTGELFF
TRBJ2-5 NA NA TRBV6-5 TGTGCCAGCAGCACCCACCGGTTTGAAGAGACCCAGTACTTC CASSTHRFEETQYF
TRBJ2-5 NA NA TRBV29-1 TGCAGCGTTGAAGCCCCTGGGGTAGAGACCCAGTACTTC CSVEAPGVETQYF
TRBJ2-7 NA NA TRBV6-5 TGTGCCAGCAGTTACTCCAGACAGAGCTCCTACGAGCAGTACTTC CASSYSRQSSYEQYF
TRBJ1-1 TRBD1 NA TRBV30 TGTGCCTGGAGTTTCCGGGACAGGGGCCAAGAGGCTTTCTTT CAWSFRDRGQEAFF
TRBJ2-1 NA NA TRBV28 TGTGCCAGCAGTTTGGCTTACAGAAGCTCCTACAATGAGCAGTTCTTC CASSLAYRSSYNEQFF